This T cell receptor (beta chain) was sequenced for a study of T cells after yellow fever vaccination (dated by TCRdb to about 2019). Study-wide context: Libraries from fractions with low cell numbers were prepared with the SMART-Seq v4 Ultra Low Input RNA kit. Bulk TCR alpha and beta repertoires were sequenced longitudinally to track T-cell clones before and after primary and booster YFV17D yellow fever vaccination. Two healthy male donors, one aged 18 to 30 and one aged 30 to 40 years, made up the cohort. Blood was drawn at multiple timepoints before and after primary and secondary immunization, with bulk PBMC replicates and cell subsets isolated. The research as a whole found: Most clones expanded after primary vaccination (around 96% of CD4 and approximately 90% of CD8) were re-detected after the booster, suggesting that broad memory maintenance occurred. FACS-sorted repertoires could contain abundant contaminating clonotypes from the bulk population, so computational filtering was required. Only a couple of donors were included in the study, so the extent to which the findings can be generalized is limited. The secondary T-cell response was found to be weaker but faster than the primary response, with a peak reached on day 5 rather than on day 15. A small fraction of clonotypes showed up in both the CD4 and CD8 compartments, probably as a result of convergent recombination.

Sequenced on an Illumina NovaSeq 6000. Synthesis of TCR cDNA relied on 5'RACE template switching, a step that introduced a universal primer site along with unique molecular identifiers. Priming of cDNA synthesis was performed from both the TCR alpha and TCR beta constant segments. Library amplification involved two PCR steps, and the second step added sample barcodes and sequencing adapters. Libraries were sequenced on Illumina HiSeq 2500 (2x100 bp) or NovaSeq (2x150 bp). Per the authors' processing: MIGEC handled demultiplexing of reads and collapsing into UMI consensus sequences, while MiXCR performed V(D)J alignment. Vaccine-responding clonotypes were defined with edgeR using replicate PBMC samples, requiring FDR below 0.01 and a log2 fold change above 5 up to day 15. Bulk clonotypes were assigned CD4 or CD8 identity according to which sequenced CD4 or CD8 repertoire held them at higher abundance. The public reads were reprocessed in TCRdb via fastp at Q25 and MiXCR, keeping in-frame beta chains. Identical CDR3 protein sequences are pooled into one entry, listed with their most common genes and DNA. The V and J calls, along with clone size, are taken from TCRdb and not from the paper's own processing. This sample has 120,000 or so distinct CDR3 sequences in its table, and over 12% of those were observed once. The ten largest clonotypes hold around 40% of the sample.

The CDR3 goes from the cysteine to the valine over 18 residues. Only the CDR3 portion is preserved as DNA: 54 bases, with reading frame beginning at the first base. This clonotype was counted ten times or more. What antigen it recognizes has not been identified. Within one base of it there is no much larger clone, and no base qualities were kept. The meaning of the sample's treatment or condition label: live attenuated yellow fever vaccine strain. A standard Ficoll-Paque protocol was used to isolate PBMCs from peripheral blood. Dynabeads CD4 and CD8 positive selection kits were used to isolate CD4 and CD8 T-cell fractions. TriZol was used to extract RNA from bulk PBMCs, from CD4 and CD8 fractions, and from dextramer-positive and dextramer-negative fractions.

The clonotype comes from a man aged 18 to 29 who received the YFV17D yellow fever vaccine. Here the chain combines TRBV21-1 and TRBJ2-7; TRBD1 was called by the table and not checked on the DNA. TRBV21-1 is a pseudogene locus. Source: CD8+ T cells sorted from PBMCs, taken 5 days after the yellow fever booster vaccination. The CDR3 region reads CASSKGALWYAFSYEQYV. The nucleotide sequence reads as follows: TGTGCCAGCAGCAAAGGGGCGCTTTGGTATGCTTTTTCCTACGAGCAGTACGTC.